This T cell receptor beta chain was sequenced during a study of T cells after yellow fever vaccination. CDR1 and CDR2 (germline): SGHNT, YYREEE (reference sequence). This CDR3 spans 18 amino acids. V was shortened by 3 bases and J by 0 bases, with 20 bases between the two germline ends. By 5'RACE template switching, TCR cDNA was produced, with a universal primer site and UMIs added in the process. TCRdb re-analysed the 5' RACE reads in MiXCR, keeping a single row per CDR3 protein. The table records 100,000 to 150,000 distinct CDR3 sequences, under 8% of them present only once. Notes on the study in general: A secondary response was less intense yet reached its peak sooner, at day 5 versus 15.

This clonotype was counted only a few times. Antigen unknown. The V call is TRBV5-4, the J call TRBJ2-3, with D hard to call. The origin of this receptor is a man younger than 35 who received the YFV17D yellow fever vaccine. This specimen was CD4+ T cells sorted from PBMCs, taken 9 to 11 days after the first yellow fever vaccination. CDR3 in amino acids: CASSSHFMESSSTDTQYF. As DNA, the CDR3 is TGTGCCAGCAGCTCCCACTTTATGGAGTCCTCTAGCACAGATACGCAGTATTTT.